These 15 T cell receptor beta chains were all obtained from the same sample, sequenced in a study of blood T cell repertoires in COVID-19. The assay was immunoSEQ multiplex PCR, and TCRdb's table has in-frame clones only and misses some. Of 150,000 to 200,000 clones in the sample, 70% to 90% were seen once. The specimen was peripheral blood. These receptor sequences come from a man aged 50-59 years with active or convalescent COVID-19.

The genes are TRBV29-1 and TRBJ1-2; weak D call: TRBD1 (5 bases). V was shortened by 2 bases and J by 4 bases, with 8 bases between the two germline ends. Germline V gene data show CDR1 as SQVTM and CDR2 as ANQGSEA. CDR3 length: 12 residues. CDR3 nucleotide sequence: TGCAGCGTTGAAAGGACACTCTATGGCTACACCTTC. This sequence encodes CSVERTLYGYTF.

The rearrangement joins TRBV27 to TRBJ1-3; D is unresolved. Germline V CDR1 and CDR2: MNHEY, SMNVEV (reference sequence). CDR3 size: 14 residues. Trimming left V 0 bases short and J 4 bases short, with 7 bases between. CDR3 coding DNA: TGTGCCAGCAGTTTATCGGGCTCCGGAAACACCATATATTTT. Translating gives CASSLSGSGNTIYF.

This sequence joins TRBV6-5 and TRBJ1-1; D is perhaps TRBD1 (5 bases). The germline gives CDR1 MNHEY, CDR2 SVGAGI. This CDR3 has 14 residues. V was cut by 2 bases and J by 2 bases, with 9 bases left in between. The CDR3 loop reads CASSYVDSNTEAFF. The CDR3, as DNA: TGTGCCAGCAGTTACGTAGACAGTAACACTGAAGCTTTCTTT.

As regards this clone: The same CDR3 arises from other DNA sequences in this sample as well. V gene TRBV28 combines with J gene TRBJ1-5, with 7 bases matching TRBD1. Germline CDR1 is MDHEN and CDR2 is SYDVKM. This CDR3 contains 14 residues. The J segment lost 2 bases and the V segment lost 4 bases, leaving 2 bases of the junction unmatched. This CDR3 reads CASSSGQGNQPQHF. As DNA, the CDR3 is TGTGCCAGCAGTTCCGGACAGGGCAATCAGCCCCAGCATTTT. The variable domain in full, with the rest retrieved from reference TRBV28 and TRBJ1-5, is DVKVTQSSRYLVKRTGEKVFLECVQDMDHENMFWYRQDPGLGLRLIYFSYDVKMKEKGDIPEGYSVSREKKERFSLILESASTNQTSMYLCASSSGQGNQPQHFGDGTRLSIL.

The chain couples TRBV19 to TRBJ1-1, with D possibly matching TRBD1 (6 bases). Germline CDR1 LNHDA, CDR2 SQIVND (reference sequence). The CDR3 spans 15 residues. Trimming took 5 bases from V and 4 from J, leaving 17 bases between them. CDR3 sequence (DNA): TGTGCCAGTAGTTCACCGGGGGGGGCGGGCACTGAAGCTTTCTTT. It translates to CASSSPGGAGTEAFF.

The chain carries TRBV4-2 and TRBJ1-1; TRBD1 agrees at 8 bases. CDR1 and CDR2 (germline): LGHNA, YNFKEQ. The CDR3 totals 18 residues. V lost 0 bases and J lost 6; bases outside the gene matches: 15. CDR3 in amino acids: CASSQDIGPGSGGPEAFF. CDR3 nucleotide sequence: TGTGCCAGCAGCCAAGATATTGGGCCAGGGTCAGGGGGCCCTGAAGCTTTCTTT.

This chain uses TRBV7-9 with TRBJ1-5, with TRBD1 matching over 11 bases. The CDR3 extends over 15 amino acids. Germline CDR1 SEHNR, CDR2 FQNEAQ (reference sequence). The V segment lost 6 bases and the J segment 4 bases; nucleotides outside the gene matches: 5. CDR3 region: CASSLGTGGNQPQHF. CDR3 bases: TGTGCCAGCAGTCTTGGGACAGGGGGAAATCAGCCCCAGCATTTT.

The chain couples TRBV5-1 to TRBJ1-1; 7 nucleotides align to TRBD1. There are 14 residues in the CDR3. Germline V gene lookup returns CDR1 SGHRS and CDR2 YFSETQ. V shed 5 bases, J shed 3 bases, and the junction held 7 bases outside the gene matches. The CDR3 DNA sequence: TGCGCCAGCAGTGAACAGGGGACGTACACTGAAGCTTTCTTT. Amino acids: CASSEQGTYTEAFF.

The V call is TRBV24-1, the J call TRBJ2-3; tentatively, D is TRBD1 (5 bases). Trimming took off 4 bases at V and 0 bases at J, with 16 bases between the two ends. Germline CDR1 reads KGHDR; CDR2 reads SFDVKD. CDR3 size: 17 residues. The CDR3 DNA reads TGTGCCACCAGTGACCCAAAACAGGAACCTAGCACAGATACGCAGTATTTT. Translation: CATSDPKQEPSTDTQYF.

J is TRBJ2-1 and V is TRBV18; D may be TRBD1 (6 bases). In germline, CDR1 is KGHSH, CDR2 LQKENI. The CDR3 loop spans 14 amino acids. Trimming pared 3 bases from V and 7 bases from J, leaving 13 bases between. The CDR3 coding sequence is TGTGCCAGCTCACCTCGAAACAGGGTTAATGAGCAGTTCTTC. The encoded protein is CASSPRNRVNEQFF.

The rearrangement uses TRBV6-5 and TRBJ1-5; 12 bases map to TRBD1. CDR1 is MNHEY and CDR2 is SVGAGI in the germline V gene. The CDR3 length is 15 residues. The V and J ends lost 6 bases and 6 bases, in that order; junction bases with no gene match: 6. The CDR3: CASSSGTGGGQPQHF. Here the CDR3 DNA reads TGTGCCAGCAGCTCCGGGACAGGGGGCGGTCAGCCCCAGCATTTT.

The chain carries TRBV24-1 and TRBJ2-5; TRBD2 is a possible D gene (5 bases). Germline values: CDR1 KGHDR, CDR2 SFDVKD. Trimming took 4 bases from V and 1 from J, leaving 12 bases between them. The CDR3 length is 15 residues. The chain's CDR3 is CATSEKGSLQETQYF. The CDR3 nucleotides are TGTGCCACCAGTGAAAAAGGGAGTCTCCAAGAGACCCAGTACTTC.

The V call is TRBV7-9, the J call TRBJ2-1; the match to TRBD1 covers 8 bases. Trimming at V came to 5 bases and at J to 4 bases, leaving 4 bases not matched to a gene. Germline V gene sequence: CDR1 SEHNR, CDR2 FQNEAQ (reference sequence). This CDR3 has 14 amino acids. The CDR3 here is CASSATGGYNEQFF. CDR3 DNA sequence: TGTGCCAGCAGCGCCACAGGGGGGTACAATGAGCAGTTCTTC.

V gene TRBV6-5 combines with J gene TRBJ1-1; TRBD1 agrees at 8 bases. Per the germline V gene, CDR1 is MNHEY and CDR2 is SVGAGI. The CDR3 loop spans 12 amino acids. J was trimmed by 7 bases and V by 6 bases; bases with no gene match: 4. CDR3 sequence: CASRTGTGEAFF. The CDR3 DNA reads TGTGCCAGCAGGACCGGGACAGGTGAAGCTTTCTTT.

The V gene is TRBV6-6, the J gene TRBJ1-5, with 7 bases that match TRBD1. V shed 0 bases and J 6 bases; nucleotides not matched to a gene: 8. Germline V gene data show CDR1 as MNHNY and CDR2 as SVGAGI (reference sequence). The CDR3 contains 16 residues. CDR3 nucleotide sequence: TGTGCCAGCAGTTACTCAAAGGGGGCGAGGGGTCAGCCCCAGCATTTT. Protein: CASSYSKGARGQPQHF.